A selection of T cell receptor beta chains follows, all from one sample in a study of identifying expanded T cells in peripheral blood. Repertoires were generated with immunoSEQ multiplex PCR, while TCRdb's copy carries only in-frame clones and drops some. Of 100,000 or so clones in the sample, around 88% were seen once. The sequenced sample consisted of blood. The receptors come from a person aged 18 to 70 in good health. Each CDR3 is given with its conserved first and last residue. D genes are given only for firm matches. Expanded clones get a size class; other rows say once, few or many, or leave the size out.

cdr3_nt: TGTGCCAGCAGCTTACACAGGTACTCTGGGGCCAACGTCCTGACTTTC
cdr3_aa: CASSLHRYSGANVLTF
clone_size: -
d_call: -
j_call: TRBJ2-6
v_call: TRBV7-9

cdr3_nt: TGTGCCAGCAGCTTGGAAGGACTAGCGGGACCAGGAGAGACCCAGTACTTC
cdr3_aa: CASSLEGLAGPGETQYF
clone_size: -
d_call: TRBD2
j_call: TRBJ2-5
v_call: TRBV5-4

cdr3_nt: TGTGCCAGCAGCTTAGTTAGCGGGGGTCACGAGCAGTACTTC
cdr3_aa: CASSLVSGGHEQYF
clone_size: -
d_call: TRBD2
j_call: TRBJ2-7
v_call: TRBV7-2

cdr3_nt: TGTGCCAGCAGCCCGCAGGGATCCTATAATTCACCCCTCCACTTT
cdr3_aa: CASSPQGSYNSPLHF
clone_size: -
d_call: -
j_call: TRBJ1-6
v_call: TRBV4-2

cdr3_nt: TGTGCCAGCAGTACCGGGACAGCCCGAGTGAATGAGCAGTTCTTC
cdr3_aa: CASSTGTARVNEQFF
clone_size: -
d_call: TRBD1
j_call: TRBJ2-1
v_call: TRBV28

cdr3_nt: TGCGCCAGCAGCTTGCTCCATCCCATTCGGACCACCAATGAGCAGTTCTTC
cdr3_aa: CASSLLHPIRTTNEQFF
clone_size: -
d_call: -
j_call: TRBJ2-1
v_call: TRBV5-1

cdr3_nt: TGTGCCATCAGTGAGTCAGGGTACGAGCAGTACTTC
cdr3_aa: CAISESGYEQYF
clone_size: -
d_call: -
j_call: TRBJ2-7
v_call: TRBV10-3

cdr3_nt: TGCGCCAGCAGCCCAAGCGGGGGGGTAACTCTCGAAAAACTGTTTTTT
cdr3_aa: CASSPSGGVTLEKLFF
clone_size: once
d_call: -
j_call: TRBJ1-4
v_call: TRBV10-2

cdr3_nt: TGTGCCAGCAGTCCTTCCAGGGCCGGCGAGCAGTACTTC
cdr3_aa: CASSPSRAGEQYF
clone_size: -
d_call: -
j_call: TRBJ2-7
v_call: TRBV28

cdr3_nt: TGTGCCAGCAGTTTACGGACAGGGTGGTACGAGCAGTACTTC
cdr3_aa: CASSLRTGWYEQYF
clone_size: -
d_call: TRBD1
j_call: TRBJ2-7
v_call: TRBV27

cdr3_nt: TGCGCCAGCAGTGCACAGCCGAACACTGAAGCTTTCTTT
cdr3_aa: CASSAQPNTEAFF
clone_size: -
d_call: -
j_call: TRBJ1-1
v_call: TRBV10-1

cdr3_nt: TGTGCCAGCAGCTTGAGGGGGGTTGATGAAAAACTGTTTTTT
cdr3_aa: CASSLRGVDEKLFF
clone_size: -
d_call: -
j_call: TRBJ1-4
v_call: TRBV11-2

cdr3_nt: TGTGCCTCCCAATTAGGGGGAATGAACACTGAAGCTTTCTTT
cdr3_aa: CASQLGGMNTEAFF
clone_size: -
d_call: -
j_call: TRBJ1-1
v_call: TRBV30

cdr3_nt: TGTGCCAGCAGCTTCCACCAGGGGCAGGAGACCCAGTACTTC
cdr3_aa: CASSFHQGQETQYF
clone_size: -
d_call: -
j_call: TRBJ2-5
v_call: TRBV7-2

cdr3_nt: TGTGCCAGCAGTTGGGACAGTGAAGCTTTCTTT
cdr3_aa: CASSWDSEAFF
clone_size: -
d_call: TRBD1
j_call: TRBJ1-1
v_call: TRBV28

cdr3_nt: TGTGCCAGCAGTCGTCAACAGGGGGAAGCTTTCTTT
cdr3_aa: CASSRQQGEAFF
clone_size: few
d_call: TRBD1
j_call: TRBJ1-1
v_call: TRBV27

cdr3_nt: TGTGCCTCCTCCTCCCGACAGGGCCTTTGGGAGCAGTACTTC
cdr3_aa: CASSSRQGLWEQYF
clone_size: -
d_call: TRBD1
j_call: TRBJ2-7
v_call: TRBV28

cdr3_nt: TGTGCCAGCAGCCCGGAGGACAGACCGTATGAAAAACTGTTTTTT
cdr3_aa: CASSPEDRPYEKLFF
clone_size: -
d_call: -
j_call: TRBJ1-4
v_call: TRBV9

cdr3_nt: TGTGCCAGCAGCTTAGAGGTAGCGGGCCCCTCCTACGAGCAGTACTTC
cdr3_aa: CASSLEVAGPSYEQYF
clone_size: -
d_call: TRBD2
j_call: TRBJ2-7
v_call: TRBV11-2

cdr3_nt: TGTGCCAGCAGGCGACTGGGCGAGCAGTACTTC
cdr3_aa: CASRRLGEQYF
clone_size: once
d_call: -
j_call: TRBJ2-7
v_call: TRBV28

cdr3_nt: TGTGCCAGTACGGGGTCAGGTGGGGATGAAAAACTGTTTTTT
cdr3_aa: CASTGSGGDEKLFF
clone_size: -
d_call: -
j_call: TRBJ1-4
v_call: TRBV2

cdr3_nt: TGTGCCACCACCTCCTTCACTGGGGCCAACGTCCTGACTTTC
cdr3_aa: CATTSFTGANVLTF
clone_size: -
d_call: -
j_call: TRBJ2-6
v_call: TRBV7-9

cdr3_nt: TGCGCCAGCAGCTTGGACACCAGCACAGATACGCAGTATTTT
cdr3_aa: CASSLDTSTDTQYF
clone_size: -
d_call: -
j_call: TRBJ2-3
v_call: TRBV5-1

cdr3_nt: TGTGCCAGCAGCTACGGCCTGGGAGGTTACGAGCAGTACTTC
cdr3_aa: CASSYGLGGYEQYF
clone_size: -
d_call: -
j_call: TRBJ2-7
v_call: TRBV7-9

cdr3_nt: TGTGCCAGCAGAGGGGACAGCCCATACGAGCAGTACTTC
cdr3_aa: CASRGDSPYEQYF
clone_size: once
d_call: TRBD1
j_call: TRBJ2-7
v_call: TRBV6-1

cdr3_nt: TGTGCCAGCAGTTTCGGGGGACTAGCGGGAGTTACTGAGCAGTTCTTC
cdr3_aa: CASSFGGLAGVTEQFF
clone_size: -
d_call: TRBD2
j_call: TRBJ2-1
v_call: TRBV28

cdr3_nt: TGTGCCAGCAGCATACAGGGAGGGCAGTACTTC
cdr3_aa: CASSIQGGQYF
clone_size: many
d_call: -
j_call: TRBJ2-7
v_call: TRBV5-5

cdr3_nt: TGTGCCAGCAGCTTTGGGGGGACAGGGGAATACCCAGCTCAAAATGGCAATCAGCCCCAGCATTTT
cdr3_aa: CASSFGGTGEYPAQNGNQPQHF
clone_size: -
d_call: -
j_call: TRBJ1-5
v_call: TRBV12-1

cdr3_nt: TGTGCCAGCAGCGAGTCAGGATTCGGAAACACCATATATTTT
cdr3_aa: CASSESGFGNTIYF
clone_size: -
d_call: -
j_call: TRBJ1-3
v_call: TRBV11-3